This is a list of T cell receptor beta chains from one sample in a study of blood T cell repertoires in COVID-19. Here immunoSEQ multiplex PCR was the method, and the copy in TCRdb shows in-frame clones only, minus some. Altogether around 210,000 clones are present, around nine tenths being singletons, with the ten largest covering over 15%. The source material was peripheral blood. All receptors derive from a man in his fifties or sixties with COVID-19, enrolled during active disease. CDR3s include the opening cysteine and the closing phenylalanine or tryptophan. The D gene is left open where the match is weak. Size tells how often a clone was seen (once, few, many) or the class of an expanded clone, and some rows leave it out.

V gene	J gene	D gene	clone size	CDR3 protein	CDR3 DNA
TRBV6-5	TRBJ1-6	NA	NA	CASRGGSPLHF	TGTGCCAGCCGGGGTGGATCACCCCTCCACTTT
TRBV28	TRBJ1-6	TRBD1	once	CASSHPDRGLSPLHF	TGTGCCAGCAGCCACCCCGACAGGGGCCTTTCACCCCTCCACTTT
TRBV7-2	TRBJ2-5	NA	NA	CASSLLLAEETQYF	TGTGCCAGCAGCTTATTGTTAGCGGAAGAGACCCAGTACTTC
TRBV11-3	TRBJ1-2	NA	NA	CASTLDPQNRKYGYTF	TGTGCCAGCACCCTAGACCCCCAGAACAGAAAATATGGCTACACCTTC
TRBV19	TRBJ1-4	NA	NA	CASSRVATNEKLFF	TGTGCCAGTAGTCGGGTCGCAACTAATGAAAAACTGTTTTTT
TRBV19	TRBJ1-3	NA	NA	CASRLISGNTIYF	TGTGCCAGCCGACTCATCTCTGGAAACACCATATATTTT
TRBV19	TRBJ2-3	TRBD2	NA	CASSIDRDPLAGGDTQYF	TGTGCCAGTAGTATAGATCGGGACCCACTAGCGGGAGGAGATACGCAGTATTTT
TRBV2	TRBJ2-5	TRBD2	NA	CASSGGLADLRYF	TGTGCCAGCAGTGGGGGACTAGCGGACCTACGCTACTTC
TRBV27	TRBJ1-2	NA	few	CASSLSGVNPAGGYTF	TGTGCCAGCAGTTTATCGGGGGTCAATCCTGCGGGGGGCTACACCTTC
TRBV2	TRBJ1-1	NA	NA	CASRNAAGTEAFF	TGTGCCAGCAGAAATGCTGCGGGCACTGAAGCTTTCTTT
TRBV5-4	TRBJ1-2	TRBD1	NA	CASSLGGGRGNPNYGYTF	TGTGCCAGCAGCTTGGGGGGCGGCAGGGGGAATCCTAACTATGGCTACACCTTC
TRBV28	TRBJ2-5	TRBD2	NA	CASCSGGNLQETQYF	TGTGCCAGCTGTAGCGGGGGGAACCTCCAAGAGACCCAGTACTTC
TRBV18	TRBJ2-2	NA	NA	CASSLTTGTTRTGELFF	TGTGCCAGCTCTCTTACTACTGGGACAACCCGCACCGGGGAGCTGTTTTTT
TRBV18	TRBJ2-7	TRBD1	once	CASSANPGQGAYEQYF	TGTGCCAGCTCAGCCAATCCGGGACAGGGAGCTTACGAGCAGTACTTC
TRBV6-5	TRBJ1-6	NA	few	CASSYSVQGGGSPLHF	TGTGCCAGCAGTTACTCGGTCCAGGGCGGTGGTTCACCCCTCCACTTT
TRBV27	TRBJ2-3	TRBD2	NA	CASRKTGTSFTDTQYF	TGTGCCAGCAGAAAAACCGGGACTAGCTTCACAGATACGCAGTATTTT
TRBV2	TRBJ2-5	NA	NA	CASSEEGLLGETQYF	TGTGCCAGCAGTGAAGAGGGGCTATTGGGAGAGACCCAGTACTTC
TRBV25-1	TRBJ2-2	NA	few	CASRTGMNTGELFF	TGTGCCAGCAGAACAGGGATGAACACCGGGGAGCTGTTTTTT
TRBV5-4	TRBJ1-1	TRBD1	NA	CASSPTMGQFTEAFF	TGTGCCAGCAGCCCGACAATGGGACAGTTCACTGAAGCTTTCTTT
TRBV7-9	TRBJ2-5	NA	NA	CASSLLTPGDKETQYF	TGTGCCAGCAGCTTACTTACGCCAGGGGATAAAGAGACCCAGTACTTC
TRBV2	TRBJ2-1	TRBD2	once	CASSRTLAGGGNEQFF	TGTGCCAGCAGTCGCACACTAGCGGGGGGAGGGAATGAGCAGTTCTTC
TRBV28	TRBJ1-4	NA	NA	CASSHPVGGEKLFF	TGTGCCAGCAGCCACCCGGTCGGGGGGGAAAAACTGTTTTTT
TRBV2	TRBJ2-1	NA	once	CATLPRGRGLPSSYNEQFF	TGTGCCACCCTCCCCCGGGGGCGGGGGCTTCCTAGCTCCTACAATGAGCAGTTCTTC
TRBV7-9	TRBJ2-1	TRBD2	once	CASSLKVAGDEQFF	TGTGCCAGCAGCTTAAAGGTGGCGGGAGATGAGCAGTTCTTC
TRBV10-1	TRBJ2-2	NA	NA	CASRTSDGELFF	TGCGCCAGCAGAACATCCGACGGGGAGCTGTTTTTT